This is a list of T cell receptor beta chains from one sample in a study of shared clonotypes between healthy human individuals. Only in-frame clones appear in the TCRdb table, and some are missing; sequencing was by immunoSEQ multiplex PCR. The profile shows about 180,000 clones, 90% to 95% of them singletons. The sample taken for sequencing was naive CD4+ T cells sorted from blood. The source is a woman between 25 and 40 years old in good health. CDR3s include the opening cysteine and the closing phenylalanine or tryptophan. D genes are given only for firm matches. Size is stated for part of the rows, as once, few or many counts, or as a class when the clone is expanded.

clone size	V gene	D gene	J gene	CDR3 length	CDR3 DNA	CDR3 protein
NA	TRBV6-5	TRBD2	TRBJ2-7	15	TGTGCCAGCAGCCGCGGGACTAGCGGGAGAAACGAGCAGTACTTC	CASSRGTSGRNEQYF
few	TRBV7-3	TRBD2	TRBJ2-1	15	TGTGCCAGCAGCTCGGGGACTAGCGTGCACAATGAGCAGTTCTTC	CASSSGTSVHNEQFF
few	TRBV25-1	NA	TRBJ2-7	13	TGTGCCAGCAAAGGGCAGAACAGCTACGAGCAGTACTTC	CASKGQNSYEQYF
NA	TRBV18	NA	TRBJ1-5	20	TGTGCCAGCTCACCCCTGGGCCCGAGCGGGAGACATAATAGCAATCAGCCCCAGCATTTT	CASSPLGPSGRHNSNQPQHF
once	TRBV18	TRBD2	TRBJ2-7	14	TGTGCCAGCTCTGAGCCTAGCGGGAGCAACGAGCAGTACTTC	CASSEPSGSNEQYF
NA	TRBV2	NA	TRBJ1-6	14	TGTGCCAGCAGTGATAAGGGGGGAAATTCACCCCTCCACTTT	CASSDKGGNSPLHF
NA	TRBV15	NA	TRBJ2-7	15	TGTGCCACCAGCAGAGATCGGGGGCTGGGCTACGAGCAGTACTTC	CATSRDRGLGYEQYF
few	TRBV18	TRBD1	TRBJ1-2	15	TGTGCCAGCTCACCACTGTTGTGGCAGGGGGACGGCTACACCTTC	CASSPLLWQGDGYTF
NA	TRBV2	TRBD1	TRBJ2-7	14	TGTGCCAGCCGCTTAGGGACAGGGACCTACGAGCAGTACTTC	CASRLGTGTYEQYF
NA	TRBV15	NA	TRBJ2-7	15	TGTGCCACCAGCAGAGATCTTAACGGGCCCAACGAGCAGTACTTC	CATSRDLNGPNEQYF
NA	TRBV5-6	TRBD1	TRBJ2-4	18	TGTGCCAGCAGCTTGACCACAGGGGGGAAGATGGCCAAAAACATTCAGTACTTC	CASSLTTGGKMAKNIQYF
NA	TRBV28	TRBD2	TRBJ2-7	14	TGTGCCAGCAGTCCTCCGGGACTAAACTACGAGCAGTACTTC	CASSPPGLNYEQYF
NA	TRBV6-9	NA	TRBJ2-7	20	TGTGCCAGCAGCCAACAAAGATACACCAGGGCCCATTACCTCTCCTACGAGCAGTACTTC	CASSQQRYTRAHYLSYEQYF